The T cell receptor (beta chain) described here comes from a study of CD8 T cells in Susac syndrome. Per germline, CDR1 SGDLS and CDR2 YYNGEE. The CDR3 consists of 13 residues. The V end lost 7 bases, the J end lost 2 bases, and 9 bases lay between the germline ends. RNA in amounts of roughly 0.5 to 1 ug was reverse transcribed with random hexamers. TCRdb reprocessed the immunoSEQ multiplex PCR reads with MiXCR, giving one entry per CDR3 protein. The sample includes 200,000 to 250,000 distinct CDR3 sequences, 92% of them seen just once. Specimen: CD8+ T cells from PBMCs. The receptor's source is a human donor with multiple sclerosis. This chain connects TRBV9 to TRBJ2-2; maybe TRBD1 (6 bases). The chain's CDR3 is CASLGANTGELFF. As DNA, the CDR3 is TGTGCCAGCTTGGGGGCAAACACCGGGGAGCTGTTTTTT. The full variable domain, with the rest looked up from reference TRBV9 and TRBJ2-2, is DSGVTQTPKHLITATGQRVTLRCSPRSGDLSVYWYQQSLDQGLQFLIQYYNGEERAKGNILERFSAQQFPDLHSELNLSSLELGDSALYFCASLGANTGELFFGEGSRLTVL.